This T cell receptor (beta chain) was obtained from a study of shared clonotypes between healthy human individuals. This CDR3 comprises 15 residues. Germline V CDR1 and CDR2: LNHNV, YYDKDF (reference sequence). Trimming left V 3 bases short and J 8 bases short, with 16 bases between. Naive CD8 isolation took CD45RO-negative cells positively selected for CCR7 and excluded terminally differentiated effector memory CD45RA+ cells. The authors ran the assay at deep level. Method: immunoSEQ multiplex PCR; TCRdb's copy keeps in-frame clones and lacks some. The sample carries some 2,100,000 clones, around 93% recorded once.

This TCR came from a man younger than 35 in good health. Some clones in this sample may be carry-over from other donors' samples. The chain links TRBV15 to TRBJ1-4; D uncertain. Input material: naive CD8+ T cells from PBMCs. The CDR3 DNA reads TGTGCCACCAGCAGGGACCGGGAAAATCCGGAAAAACTGTTTTTT. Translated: CATSRDRENPEKLFF.